The subject of this entry is one T cell receptor beta chain. Which antigen it targets is not known. Within one base of it there is no much larger clone, and no base qualities were kept. V is cut by 5 bases and J by 8 bases, and the space between the germline ends is 14 bases. CDR1 and CDR2 are read off the germline V gene as SGHNT and YENEEA. Including cysteine and phenylalanine, the CDR3 has 13 amino acids. Only the CDR3 DNA is retained, 39 bases long and in frame from the first base. Separate from the approximately 700-subject first cohort, the validation cohort of around 130 subjects was the group to which the donors belonged. The sample comes from a study of cytomegalovirus exposure and HLA in healthy donors (TCRdb year 2017). For the wider study: The 666 repertoires of the first cohort and the roughly 120 validation repertoires were produced on the same platform, according to a later analysis. The study aimed to test whether cataloging public T cell receptors could reveal signatures of past pathogen exposure. Along with the approximately 670-subject first cohort, a separate validation cohort of approximately 110 different subjects was used. To predict cytomegalovirus infection status, the study brought together high-throughput TCR immunosequencing, statistical association of individual TCRs with disease status, and machine learning.

Summary of the overall study and its limitations: In vitro tests confirmed that a few of the cytomegalovirus-associated TCR beta chains recognize cytomegalovirus antigens. While some public TCRs were present in many individuals, most TCR sequences turned up only very rarely across donors. In a later analysis, TCRs clustered in the first cohort were found to also tend to co-occur in the roughly 120 validation repertoires, with roughly 93% of cluster scores above 0. The study listed 150 to 200 TCR beta chains as associated with cytomegalovirus. The classifier was reported to diagnose cytomegalovirus status with high specificity and sensitivity in both the original cohort and the validation cohort. The authors suggested that the approach could potentially be extended to other disease states and immunological phenotypes. A later analysis lacked HLA typing for the validation cohort, so it scored co-occurrence in that cohort across all 120 repertoires.

The protocol used for the library was the immunoSEQ multiplex PCR assay. Concerning the study's data processing: A statistical classification framework was built for diagnosing cytomegalovirus status from the catalog of TCR beta chain sequences. Imported from immuneACCESS, the table was reduced by TCRdb to in-frame sequences with V and J called. These copies leave out some clones; in studies compared against another copy, an unresolved V gene accounts for under half, and the cause of the remainder is not known. The DNA gave D and trimming, while V, J and clone size come from that table. The sample includes over 75,000 clones, with roughly 91% observed a single time. The leading ten clones occupy 2.1% of the sample.

The material sequenced was PBMCs. Recombination connected TRBV11-3 to TRBJ2-3, and TRBD2 may be the D gene, going by 6 matching bases. The clonotype originates from a man under 40 in good health and CMV-seronegative. The encoded CDR3 is CASSITGRGTQYF. Read as DNA, the sequence is TGTGCCAGCAGCATAACGGGGCGGGGTACGCAGTATTTT.